Presented here are 16 T cell receptor beta chains from one specimen sequenced in a study of blood T cell repertoires in COVID-19. This table comes from immunoSEQ multiplex PCR, and its TCRdb copy is limited to in-frame clones, with some not included. This table has over 100,000 clones, about 89% appearing once. Sequenced sample: peripheral blood. Receptor source: an older woman with COVID-19, enrolled during active disease.

The V and J genes are TRBV6-1 and TRBJ2-3; D ambiguous. The V and J ends lost 2 bases and 0 bases respectively, with 6 bases between them. This CDR3 is 14 amino acids long. The germline V gene encodes CDR1 MNHNS and CDR2 SASEGT. This chain's CDR3 is CASSELQSTDTQYF. The CDR3 DNA reads TGTGCCAGCAGTGAACTACAGAGCACAGATACGCAGTATTTT.

The chain is built from TRBV6-5 and TRBJ1-1; 8 bases align to TRBD1. The CDR3 length is 14 residues. Germline CDR1 reads MNHEY; CDR2 reads SVGAGI. J gave up 1 base and V 6 bases, and 4 bases lay outside the gene matches. The CDR3, as DNA: TGTGCCAGCAGAGGACAGGGATCGAACACTGAAGCTTTCTTT. Translated, it gives CASRGQGSNTEAFF.

The rearrangement joins TRBV30 to TRBJ2-7; 7 bases agree with TRBD2. This CDR3 spans 11 amino acids. The J segment lost 12 bases and the V segment lost 0 bases, leaving 5 bases of the junction unmatched. CDR1 is GTSNPN, CDR2 SVGIG, per germline (reference sequence). The DNA for the CDR3 is TGTGCCTGGAGTGTCGGGCTAGCGGCGTACTTC. It is translated as CAWSVGLAAYF.

The V gene is TRBV19, the J gene TRBJ1-5; the match to TRBD1 covers 8 bases. The junction had 1 base not matched to a gene; V was cut back by 3 bases and J by 0 bases. Per the germline V gene, CDR1 is LNHDA and CDR2 is SQIVND (reference sequence). There are 15 residues in the CDR3. DNA for the CDR3: TGTGCCAGTAGTATGGACAGGGTTAGCAATCAGCCCCAGCATTTT. Translating gives CASSMDRVSNQPQHF.

V gene TRBV2 combines with J gene TRBJ1-2; D gene unclear. CDR3 size: 12 residues. Germline CDR1 SNHLY, CDR2 FYNNEI. V was pared by 8 bases and J by 4 bases, with 11 bases between. In nucleotides, the CDR3 is TGTGCCAGCGGGAGCAGTTCCTATGGCTACACCTTC. Translating it yields CASGSSSYGYTF.

The rearrangement links TRBV6-5 to TRBJ2-4; D possibly corresponds to TRBD2 (6 bases). Trimming stripped 0 bases from V and 0 bases from J, with 9 bases between. The length of the CDR3 is 16 residues. The V gene's germline CDR1 is MNHEY and CDR2 SVGAGI. This chain's CDR3 is CASSYSRGAAKNIQYF. The CDR3 DNA sequence: TGTGCCAGCAGTTACTCCCGCGGGGCAGCCAAAAACATTCAGTACTTC.

V and J are TRBV24-1 and TRBJ2-1; 8 bases are shared with TRBD1. CDR1 KGHDR and CDR2 SFDVKD come from the germline V gene. V was clipped by 2 bases and J by 4 bases; unmatched bases: 6. The CDR3 is made up of 16 amino acids. CDR3 in amino acids: CATSDSRGQAYNEQFF. The CDR3 DNA follows: TGTGCCACCAGTGATTCTCGGGGACAGGCATACAATGAGCAGTTCTTC.

The chain joins TRBV28 to TRBJ2-1; 12 nucleotides line up with TRBD2. The V and J ends lost 5 bases and 7 bases, in that order; junction bases with no gene match: 6. Germline V CDR1 and CDR2: MDHEN, SYDVKM. The CDR3 loop spans 15 amino acids. CDR3 nucleotide sequence: TGTGCCAGCAGTCCGCTAGCGGGGGGGGTGAATGAGCAGTTCTTC. The encoded protein is CASSPLAGGVNEQFF.

This chain links TRBV11-2 with TRBJ2-5; D might be TRBD2 (6 bases). This CDR3 is built from 15 residues. The germline V gene encodes CDR1 SGHAT and CDR2 FQNNGV. The germline V and J ends were trimmed by 3 bases and 5 bases, with 16 bases remaining between them. The CDR3 region has the DNA TGTGCCAGCAGCTTCAGCCGGAGGGGCAGGGAGACCCAGTACTTC. Translated, it gives CASSFSRRGRETQYF.

This chain joins TRBV25-1 and TRBJ2-3, with TRBD2 matching 11 bases. The CDR3 runs 17 residues. Per the germline V gene, CDR1 is MGHDK and CDR2 is SYGVNS. V shed 10 bases and J 0 bases; nucleotides not matched to a gene: 12. CDR3 in amino acids: CATKGLAGGPSTDTQYF. The CDR3 nucleotides read TGTGCCACTAAGGGGTTAGCGGGGGGGCCTAGCACAGATACGCAGTATTTT.

The chain has TRBV21-1 and TRBJ1-6. TRBV21-1 is marked as a pseudogene. This CDR3 has 19 residues. The CDR3 bases are TGTGCCAGCAGCAAAGCGTGCCCAAACCCGGGCAGCGGGTATTCACCCCTCCACTTT. Its translation: CASSKACPNPGSGYSPLHF.

The chain couples TRBV5-4 to TRBJ2-5; a possible D gene is TRBD2 (5 bases). V lost 4 bases to trimming and J lost 5 bases, with 18 bases between them. The CDR3 contains 15 residues. CDR1 is SGHNT and CDR2 is YYREEE in the germline V gene (reference sequence). CDR3 bases: TGTGCCAGCAGCCCCAGCGGACTCCTGGGGGAGACCCAGTACTTC. It yields the protein CASSPSGLLGETQYF.

The chain employs TRBV28 and TRBJ2-6; D is unresolved. The CDR3 has 14 residues. The germline V gene has CDR1 MDHEN and CDR2 SYDVKM. The germline V and J ends were trimmed by 3 bases and 0 bases, with 3 bases remaining between them. In DNA form, the CDR3 reads TGTGCCAGCAGTTTTAGCTCTGGGGCCAACGTCCTGACTTTC. It codes for CASSFSSGANVLTF. Variable domain in full (rest from reference TRBV28 and TRBJ2-6): DVKVTQSSRYLVKRTGEKVFLECVQDMDHENMFWYRQDPGLGLRLIYFSYDVKMKEKGDIPEGYSVSREKKERFSLILESASTNQTSMYLCASSFSSGANVLTFGAGSRLTVL.

The gene calls are TRBV29-1 and TRBJ1-2; D not certain. This CDR3 comprises 12 residues. Trimming cost V 6 bases and J 4 bases, with 12 bases left between them. Germline V gives CDR1 SQVTM, CDR2 ANQGSEA. DNA of the CDR3: TGCAGCGTATGGACTCGGATCTATGGCTACACCTTC. It codes for CSVWTRIYGYTF.

The chain carries TRBV2 and TRBJ1-1; D not certain. Trimming took off 9 bases at V and 5 bases at J, with 10 bases between the two ends. The CDR3 is made up of 11 amino acids. Germline V lookup: CDR1 SNHLY, CDR2 FYNNEI. The CDR3, as DNA: TGTGCCAGGGTTGTCGGGACTGAAGCTTTCTTT. The encoded protein is CARVVGTEAFF.

The rearrangement links TRBV7-2 to TRBJ2-4, with TRBD2 matching over 10 bases. Trimming removed 2 bases from V and 8 bases from J; junction bases left unmatched: 12. Germline V gene data show CDR1 as SGHTA and CDR2 as FQGNSA. The CDR3 covers 17 residues. CDR3 amino acids: CASSLTSGGAHGDIQYF. CDR3 in DNA: TGTGCCAGCAGCTTAACGAGCGGGGGGGCTCACGGTGACATTCAGTACTTC.